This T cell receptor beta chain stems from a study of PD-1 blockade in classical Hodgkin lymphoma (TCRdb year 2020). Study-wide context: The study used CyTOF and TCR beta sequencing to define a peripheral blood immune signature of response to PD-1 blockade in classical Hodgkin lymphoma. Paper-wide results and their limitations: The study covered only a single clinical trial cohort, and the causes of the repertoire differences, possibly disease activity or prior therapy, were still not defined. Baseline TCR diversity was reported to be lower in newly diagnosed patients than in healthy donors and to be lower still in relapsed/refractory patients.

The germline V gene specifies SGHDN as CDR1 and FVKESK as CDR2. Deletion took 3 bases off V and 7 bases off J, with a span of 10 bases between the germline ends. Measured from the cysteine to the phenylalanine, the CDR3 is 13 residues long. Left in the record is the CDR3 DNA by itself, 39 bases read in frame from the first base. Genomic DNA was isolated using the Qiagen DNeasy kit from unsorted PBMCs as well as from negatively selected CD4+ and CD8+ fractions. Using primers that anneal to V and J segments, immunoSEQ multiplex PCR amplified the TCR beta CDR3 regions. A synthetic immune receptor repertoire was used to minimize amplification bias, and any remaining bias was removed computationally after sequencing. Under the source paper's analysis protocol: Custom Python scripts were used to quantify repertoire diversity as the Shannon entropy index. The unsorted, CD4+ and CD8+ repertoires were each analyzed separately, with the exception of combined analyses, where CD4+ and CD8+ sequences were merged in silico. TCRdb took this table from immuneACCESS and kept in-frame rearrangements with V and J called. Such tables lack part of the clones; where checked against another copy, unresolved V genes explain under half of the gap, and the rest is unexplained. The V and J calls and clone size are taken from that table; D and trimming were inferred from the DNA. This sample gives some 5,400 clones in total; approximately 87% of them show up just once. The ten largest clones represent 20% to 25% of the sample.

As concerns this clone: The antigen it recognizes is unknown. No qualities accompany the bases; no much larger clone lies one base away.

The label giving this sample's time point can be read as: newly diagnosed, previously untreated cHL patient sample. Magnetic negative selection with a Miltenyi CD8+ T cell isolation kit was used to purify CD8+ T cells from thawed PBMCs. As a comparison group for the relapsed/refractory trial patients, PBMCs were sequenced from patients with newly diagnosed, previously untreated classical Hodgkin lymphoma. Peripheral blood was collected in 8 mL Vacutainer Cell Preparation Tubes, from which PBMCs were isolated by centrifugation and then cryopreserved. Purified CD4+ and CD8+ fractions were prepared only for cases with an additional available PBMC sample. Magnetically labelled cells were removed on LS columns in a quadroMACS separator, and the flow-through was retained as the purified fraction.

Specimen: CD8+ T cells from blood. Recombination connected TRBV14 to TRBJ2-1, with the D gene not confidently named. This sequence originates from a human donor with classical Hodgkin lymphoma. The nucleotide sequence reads TGTGCCAGCAGCCATCCGGGTCGTAATGAGCAGTTCTTC. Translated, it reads CASSHPGRNEQFF.